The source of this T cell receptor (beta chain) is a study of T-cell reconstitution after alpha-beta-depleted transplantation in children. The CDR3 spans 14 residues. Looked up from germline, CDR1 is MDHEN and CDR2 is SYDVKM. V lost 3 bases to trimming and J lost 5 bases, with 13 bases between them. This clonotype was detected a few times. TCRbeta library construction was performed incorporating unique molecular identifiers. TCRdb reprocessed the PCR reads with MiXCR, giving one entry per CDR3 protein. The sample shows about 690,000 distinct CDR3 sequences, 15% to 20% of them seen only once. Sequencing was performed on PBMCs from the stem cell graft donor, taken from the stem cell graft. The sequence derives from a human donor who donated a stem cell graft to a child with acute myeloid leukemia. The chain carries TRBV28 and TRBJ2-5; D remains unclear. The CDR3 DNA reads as TGTGCCAGCAGTTTCCTAACCGGGTGGGAGACCCAGTACTTC. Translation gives CASSFLTGWETQYF.